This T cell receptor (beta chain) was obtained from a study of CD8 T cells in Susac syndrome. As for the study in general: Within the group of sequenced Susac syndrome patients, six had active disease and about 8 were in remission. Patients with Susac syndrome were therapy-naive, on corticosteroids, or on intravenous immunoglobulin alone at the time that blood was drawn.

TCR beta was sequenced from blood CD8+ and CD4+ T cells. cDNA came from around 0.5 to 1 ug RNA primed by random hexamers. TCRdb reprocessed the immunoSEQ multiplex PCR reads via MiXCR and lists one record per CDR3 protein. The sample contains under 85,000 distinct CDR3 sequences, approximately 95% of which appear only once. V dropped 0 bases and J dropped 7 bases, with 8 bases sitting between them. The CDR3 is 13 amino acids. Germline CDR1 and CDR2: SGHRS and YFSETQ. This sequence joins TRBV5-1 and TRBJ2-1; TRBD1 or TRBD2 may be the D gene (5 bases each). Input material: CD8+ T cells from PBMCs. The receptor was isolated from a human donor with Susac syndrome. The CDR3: CASSLDGANEQFF. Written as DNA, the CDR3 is TGCGCCAGCAGCTTGGACGGGGCGAATGAGCAGTTCTTC.